Listed below are T cell receptor beta chains from one sample, sequenced in a study of response to subunit inactivated influenza vaccine. Via MiXCR, TCRdb re-called the RT-PCR reads, giving one row per CDR3 protein. The repertoire holds roughly 700,000 distinct CDR3 sequences, less than 20% seen once, with under 14% in the top ten. Sample: PBMCs from blood, taken 11 to 12 days after vaccination. Receptors originate from a man in his fifties who received an inactivated influenza vaccine. Both conserved end residues are trimmed from each CDR3. Each record gives: J gene, V gene, CDR3 protein.

>TRBJ2-2|TRBV6-1
ASSPPFNTGELF
>TRBJ1-1|TRBV20-1
SARVTEAF
>TRBJ2-3|TRBV6-5
ASSYFSGDTQY
>TRBJ1-5|TRBV7-8
ASSLVGDGQPQH
>TRBJ2-7|TRBV18
ASSPGLAGEYEQY
>TRBJ1-1|TRBV5-1
ASSSGQGAEAF
>TRBJ1-2|TRBV7-2
ASSYTGTDYGYT
>TRBJ1-3|TRBV6-1
ASSRGLRSGNTIY
>TRBJ1-2|TRBV6-1
ASNRWETRNYGYT
>TRBJ1-5|TRBV18
ASSFSVEQPQH
>TRBJ2-7|TRBV7-2
ASSLERLAGAEQY
>TRBJ1-1|TRBV6-2/TRBV6-3
ASSYLGFDSSEAF
>TRBJ2-7|TRBV12-3/TRBV12-4
ASSSGGGEQY
>TRBJ2-1|TRBV6-2/TRBV6-3
ASNTPGTNPTMSRGGQF
>TRBJ2-6|TRBV19
ASVFSGANVLT
>TRBJ2-5|TRBV29-1
SVPGRDQETQY
>TRBJ2-2|TRBV7-7
ASSSGTGLAGELF
>TRBJ2-7|TRBV6-5
ASSYASSNEQY
>TRBJ1-1|TRBV9
ASSVEDTEAF
>TRBJ1-2|TRBV7-2
ASNLVPRGGYT
>TRBJ2-1|TRBV7-2
ASSPLRLNEQF
>TRBJ2-1|TRBV20-1
SARDGTSASYNEQF
>TRBJ2-7|TRBV7-2
ASSLEQGYYEQY
>TRBJ2-1|TRBV18
ASSPGREGRYNEQF
>TRBJ2-3|TRBV14
ASSFRNTQY
>TRBJ1-2|TRBV7-9
ASQTGNYGYT
>TRBJ2-2|TRBV4-1
ASSHGRGQAGELF
>TRBJ2-7|TRBV7-2
ASSFSGGLYEQY
>TRBJ1-6|TRBV20-1
SAERQGVGSPLH
>TRBJ2-1|TRBV7-8
ASSLDTSGAYNEQF
>TRBJ1-2|TRBV24-1
ATSEGTAAYGYT
>TRBJ2-1|TRBV6-1
ASRPPYSGLAINEQF
>TRBJ2-2|TRBV12-3/TRBV12-4
ASSSPVVAEGGELF
>TRBJ2-7|TRBV7-2
ASSPGWAYEQY
>TRBJ2-1|TRBV5-1
ASSTGTSGEPNEQF
>TRBJ2-1|TRBV4-2
ASSQVALAGGGLKNEQF
>TRBJ1-4|TRBV5-1
ASSGSLDGEKLF
>TRBJ2-1|TRBV7-2
ASSTRAGEQF
>TRBJ1-5|TRBV10-3
AIKKGPEPQH
>TRBJ2-5|TRBV19
ASSISGLETQY
>TRBJ1-2|TRBV11-2
ASNQGQLYGYT
>TRBJ1-5|TRBV6-5
ASSYSIQGAQPQH
>TRBJ2-1|TRBV7-9
ASANLAGEGNEQF
>TRBJ2-5|TRBV20-1
SAREPGPETQY
>TRBJ2-3|TRBV28
ASSDPRGSGSTDTQY
>TRBJ2-7|TRBV11-2
ASSSWTGVEQY
>TRBJ2-3|TRBV5-5
ASISQGRTDTQY
>TRBJ2-1|TRBV6-5
ASRYYSGSYNEQF
>TRBJ1-6|TRBV7-8
ASSLGLTGTRVSYNSPLH
>TRBJ2-5|TRBV4-3
ASSRHRGVNGQGVLWTQY
>TRBJ2-5|TRBV10-2
ASSDYPGETQY
>TRBJ2-5|TRBV7-2
ASSLAVSPQETQY
>TRBJ2-5|TRBV12-3/TRBV12-4
ASRYSGGAETQY
>TRBJ2-3|TRBV3-1
TFCLGRGRGSLADTQY
>TRBJ2-2|TRBV29-1
SVGSGAGELF